The 18 T cell receptor beta chains given below trace back to one sample, sequenced in a study of Ad26.COV2.S vaccination and SARS-CoV-2 variants. Treatment indicated: 19 received Ad26.COV2.S at low or high dose, single or two shots; roughly 5 received placebo; per-sample allocation not given. On day 63 after the first injection, vaccine and placebo recipients gave samples. Some clones are missing from TCRdb's copy, which holds only in-frame ones; the method was immunoSEQ multiplex PCR. Of some 640,000 clones in the sample, 89% were seen once. This sample comprised peripheral blood, obtained in a trial of Ad26.COV2.S vaccine versus placebo. Every receptor here comes from a person between 18 and 59 years old who received the Ad26.COV2.S COVID-19 vaccine or a placebo.

The V and J genes are TRBV24-1 and TRBJ1-2; no firm D call. This CDR3 has 13 residues. Germline V gene data show CDR1 as KGHDR and CDR2 as SFDVKD. Trimming cost V 4 bases and J 8 bases, with 13 bases left between them. In DNA form, the CDR3 reads TGTGCCACCAGTGACCTACGGACCCGGGGCTACACCTTC. Its translation: CATSDLRTRGYTF.

J is TRBJ1-2 and V is TRBV27; TRBD1 matches 7 bases. Germline V CDR1 and CDR2: MNHEY, SMNVEV (reference sequence). This CDR3 is built from 13 residues. With 6 bases clipped from V and 5 bases from J, the junction kept 6 bases outside the gene matches. CDR3 sequence: CASRPGTDYGYTF. DNA of the CDR3: TGTGCCAGCAGACCTGGGACAGATTATGGCTACACCTTC.

The genes are TRBV10-3 and TRBJ2-7; 10 positions agree with TRBD2. CDR3 length: 14 residues. V shed 4 bases, J shed 6 bases, and the junction held 6 bases outside the gene matches. Germline values: CDR1 ENHRY, CDR2 SYGVKD. The CDR3: CAISGGSGRLEQYF. DNA of the CDR3: TGTGCCATCAGTGGAGGTAGCGGGAGGCTCGAGCAGTACTTC.

The rearrangement joins TRBV11-3 to TRBJ2-7; D is tentatively TRBD1 or TRBD2 (6 bases each). CDR1 and CDR2 from the germline V gene are SGHNT and YENEEA. The CDR3 totals 14 residues. V lost 3 bases, J lost 3 bases, and 12 bases lay in between. The CDR3: CASSLRGDGYEQYF. CDR3 sequence (DNA): TGTGCCAGCAGCTTGAGGGGGGACGGCTACGAGCAGTACTTC.

This chain links TRBV29-1 with TRBJ2-7; 7 nucleotides align to TRBD1. The CDR3 runs 15 residues. With V trimmed by 6 bases and J by 0 bases, 11 bases remained unmatched. CDR1 and CDR2 (germline): SQVTM, ANQGSEA. CDR3 in DNA: TGCAGCGTAAACATAGGGACAGTAAACTCCTACGAGCAGTACTTC. It codes for CSVNIGTVNSYEQYF.

This clone was seen more than once but under ten times. J is TRBJ2-1 and V is TRBV19, with TRBD1 as a possible D gene (6 bases). The CDR3 has 15 amino acids. Trimming took off 5 bases at V and 4 bases at J, with 15 bases between the two ends. Germline V gives CDR1 LNHDA, CDR2 SQIVND (reference sequence). CDR3 region: CASSETGTSYNEQFF. The CDR3 region has the DNA TGTGCCAGTAGTGAAACCGGGACAAGTTACAATGAGCAGTTCTTC.

This chain links TRBV4-2 with TRBJ2-2, with 11 bases aligning to TRBD1. Germline values: CDR1 LGHNA, CDR2 YNFKEQ. This CDR3 has 17 residues. Unmatched junction bases numbered 4, after V lost 3 bases and J lost 1 base. DNA of the CDR3: TGTGCCAGCAGCCAGAGAGGGACAGGGGGGAACACCGGGGAGCTGTTTTTT. Its translation is CASSQRGTGGNTGELFF.

This chain links TRBV5-4 with TRBJ2-7, with 9 bases that match TRBD1. The trim removed 4 bases at V and 1 base at J, leaving 6 bases unmatched. CDR3 size: 15 residues. Germline V gives CDR1 SGHNT, CDR2 YYREEE (reference sequence). CDR3 nucleotide sequence: TGTGCCAGCAGCCCTGAAGGACAGGGGTCCTACGAGCAGTACTTC. Its translation: CASSPEGQGSYEQYF. Supplemented by reference TRBV5-4 and TRBJ2-7, the full variable domain reads ETGVTQSPTHLIKTRGQQVTLRCSSQSGHNTVSWYQQALGQGPQFIFQYYREEENGRGNFPPRFSGLQFPNYSSELNVNALELDDSALYLCASSPEGQGSYEQYFGPGTRLTVT.

The chain combines TRBV6-6 with TRBJ2-5, with no clear D. CDR3 length: 14 amino acids. V lost 7 bases, J lost 5 bases, and 17 bases lay in between. In germline, CDR1 is MNHNY, CDR2 SVGAGI (reference sequence). CDR3 residues: CASTSPRARETQYF. CDR3 in DNA: TGTGCCAGCACATCCCCAAGAGCGCGGGAGACCCAGTACTTC.

The chain links TRBV6-1 to TRBJ2-5, with TRBD1 identical over 9 bases. CDR1 and CDR2 from the germline V gene are MNHNS and SASEGT. The J segment lost 2 bases and the V segment lost 0 bases, leaving 4 bases of the junction unmatched. The length of the CDR3 is 16 residues. CDR3 region: CASSEALDRGQETQYF. DNA of the CDR3: TGTGCCAGCAGTGAAGCGCTCGACAGGGGGCAAGAGACCCAGTACTTC.

The chain links TRBV29-1 to TRBJ2-7; either TRBD1 or TRBD2 may supply D (5 bases each). V was pared by 2 bases and J by 3 bases, with 17 bases between. CDR1 and CDR2 from the germline V gene are SQVTM and ANQGSEA. CDR3 size: 15 residues. The CDR3 DNA reads TGCAGCGTTGAATTGTTGGCAGGGAGTGACTACGAGCAGTACTTC. Its protein product is CSVELLAGSDYEQYF.

CDR3 protein: CASNRWGGPSTDTQYF. The CDR3 DNA sequence: TGTGCCAGCAACCGCTGGGGGGGACCTAGCACAGATACGCAGTATTTT. This rearrangement joins TRBV7-2 to TRBJ2-3; 7 bases align to TRBD2. This CDR3 is built from 16 residues. The trim removed 7 bases at V and 0 bases at J, leaving 10 bases unmatched. Germline lookup yields CDR1 SGHTA and CDR2 FQGNSA.

This clone was recorded once. The rearrangement links TRBV11-2 to TRBJ2-3; D is perhaps TRBD1 (5 bases). The CDR3 covers 16 residues. CDR1 and CDR2 from the germline V gene are SGHAT and FQNNGV. Trimming shortened V by 2 bases and J by 0 bases, and 12 bases separated the two germline ends. The CDR3 protein is CASSLRTPTSTDTQYF. The CDR3 DNA is TGTGCCAGCAGCTTAAGGACACCGACTAGCACAGATACGCAGTATTTT.

This chain joins TRBV21-1 and TRBJ1-1; TRBD1 is the table's D call, not checked against the DNA. TRBV21-1 is a listed pseudogene. The CDR3 is 16 residues long. In DNA, the CDR3 is TGTGCCAGCAGCAAAGGTGGGGACAGGGGGAACACTGAAGCTTTCTTT. Translating it yields CASSKGGDRGNTEAFF.

Note on this clone: The sample carries other DNA sequences with the same CDR3. The rearrangement links TRBV19 to TRBJ2-3; the D gene is possibly TRBD2 (5 bases). Germline V gene lookup returns CDR1 LNHDA and CDR2 SQIVND (reference sequence). Trimming took off 1 base at V and 6 bases at J, with 11 bases between the two ends. The CDR3 is 14 residues long. The CDR3 DNA reads as TGTGCCAGTAGTATAGGTGGAGGCGGGGATACGCAGTATTTT. Translating gives CASSIGGGGDTQYF.

The genes are TRBV19 and TRBJ1-1; tentative D call: TRBD1 (5 bases). This CDR3 has 15 residues. Germline values: CDR1 LNHDA, CDR2 SQIVND (reference sequence). Trimming took 3 bases from V and 2 from J, leaving 13 bases between them. The CDR3 nucleotides are TGTGCCAGTAGTATTTGGGTTGGGGGTAACACTGAAGCTTTCTTT. It encodes CASSIWVGGNTEAFF.

The rearrangement joins TRBV19 to TRBJ1-1; TRBD1 aligns across 7 bases. This CDR3 has 14 amino acids. J was trimmed by 4 bases and V by 7 bases; bases with no gene match: 9. Germline V gene data show CDR1 as LNHDA and CDR2 as SQIVND (reference sequence). CDR3 region: CASIQTGEGTEAFF. CDR3 nucleotides: TGTGCCAGTATCCAAACAGGGGAAGGCACTGAAGCTTTCTTT.

The CDR3: CASRPGHVHEQFF. The DNA of the CDR3 is TGTGCCAGCCGCCCGGGTCATGTGCATGAGCAGTTCTTC. The chain joins TRBV6-5 to TRBJ2-1, with no clear D. This CDR3 spans 13 amino acids. The ends were cut back, 8 bases at V and 8 bases at J, with 16 bases in the middle. The germline CDR1 and CDR2 sequences are MNHEY and SVGAGI.